Shown below are 10 T cell receptor beta chains from a single sample sequenced in a study of post-analysis software for immune sequencing data. Study observations and caveats: In patients, about five TRBV segments were more frequent than in controls, with TRBV5-6, TRBV5-1 and TRBV20-1 among them.

Their specific antigens are unknown. TCR beta libraries were prepared from cDNA with unique molecular identifiers. TCRdb called the PCR reads again in MiXCR, with one record for every CDR3 protein. The sample carries roughly 430,000 distinct CDR3 sequences, approximately 39% recorded once. The material sequenced was blood. These TCRs come from a girl aged 2-15 years with multiple sclerosis.

The rearrangement links TRBV29-1 to TRBJ2-4; 9 bases align to TRBD2. The last part of the DNA fits TRBJ2-7 better; the J call may be wrong. Germline V gene data show CDR1 as SQVTM and CDR2 as ANQGSEA. The CDR3 sequence is 13 residues long. This CDR3 reads CSVPAGGSYEQYF. Written as DNA, the CDR3 is TGCAGCGTTCCAGCGGGAGGATCTTACGAGCAGTACTTC.

CDR3 protein: CASSLRGTSGLGTDTQYF. The CDR3 DNA sequence: TGTGCCAGCAGCTTAAGAGGGACTAGCGGGTTGGGCACAGATACGCAGTATTTT. The chain combines TRBV11-1 with TRBJ2-3; TRBD2 aligns across 12 bases. The CDR3 extends over 18 amino acids. With V trimmed by 2 bases and J by 1 base, 7 bases remained unmatched. The germline V gene encodes CDR1 SGHAT and CDR2 FQDESV (reference sequence). Complete variable domain (other parts from reference TRBV11-1 and TRBJ2-3): EAEVAQSPRYKITEKSQAVAFWCDPISGHATLYWYRQILGQGPELLVQFQDESVVDDSQLPKDRFSAERLKGVDSTLKIQPAELGDSAMYLCASSLRGTSGLGTDTQYFGPGTRLTVL.

This clonotype occurred a few times. The chain recombines TRBV4-1 with TRBJ2-5; D may be TRBD1 (5 bases). The CDR3 has 16 residues. Trimming left V 1 base short and J 1 base short, with 13 bases between. Germline values: CDR1 MGHRA, CDR2 YSYEKL. As DNA, the CDR3 is TGCGCCAGCAGCCAAGTGGTGAACAGGTTCCAAGAGACCCAGTACTTC. Amino acids: CASSQVVNRFQETQYF.

This rearrangement joins TRBV27 to TRBJ2-1, with 8 bases matching TRBD1. The CDR3 consists of 19 residues. Germline-derived CDR1 and CDR2 are MNHEY and SMNVEV (reference sequence). V lost 5 bases, J lost 5 bases, and 20 bases stayed unmatched. In DNA form, the CDR3 reads TGTGCCAGCAGTCCCCTGGGACAGGCAAAGCATCTTGAGGACAATGAGCAGTTCTTC. Translated, it gives CASSPLGQAKHLEDNEQFF.

This clonotype was counted a single time. The chain carries TRBV7-9 and TRBJ2-7; D call uncertain. V lost 3 bases, J lost 2 bases, and 11 bases lay in between. In germline, CDR1 is SEHNR, CDR2 FQNEAQ (reference sequence). This CDR3 spans 14 amino acids. The CDR3 loop is CASSFTDGTYEQYF. CDR3 DNA: TGTGCCAGCAGCTTTACCGACGGAACCTACGAGCAGTACTTC.

This clonotype was observed at least ten times. CDR3 region: CATREGSVGYTF. CDR3 DNA: TGTGCCACCCGAGAGGGATCGGTTGGCTACACCTTC. V gene TRBV12-3 or TRBV12-4 combines with J gene TRBJ1-2; D is unclear. The CDR3 has 12 amino acids. V lost 10 bases to trimming and J lost 7 bases, with 16 bases between them.

CDR3 sequence reads: CASSWTSAGEQYF. CDR3 nucleotides: TGTGCCAGCAGTTGGACGTCGGCGGGGGAGCAGTACTTC. The rearrangement joins TRBV12-3 or TRBV12-4 to TRBJ2-5; 7 nucleotides agree with TRBD2. This CDR3 region has 13 residues. V shed 4 bases and J 11 bases; nucleotides not matched to a gene: 10.

For the CDR3, the DNA is TGTGCCAGCAGCTTGGCCGGCCTGCTCTATGGCTACACCTTC. Protein product: CASSLAGLLYGYTF. V and J are TRBV5-5 and TRBJ1-2; D call uncertain. Per the germline V gene, CDR1 is SGHKS and CDR2 is YYEKEE (reference sequence). This CDR3 has 14 amino acids. The germline V and J ends were trimmed by 0 bases and 4 bases, with 10 bases remaining between them.

The rearrangement joins TRBV7-9 to TRBJ2-5; D remains ambiguous. The CDR3 has 15 amino acids. The V end was cut by 4 bases, the J end by 11 bases, with 23 bases between. CDR1 is SEHNR, CDR2 FQNEAQ, per germline (reference sequence). The CDR3 nucleotides read TGTGCCAGCAGCTCGCCCCCGCTAAGTCCATCTGAGCAGTACTTC. Protein: CASSSPPLSPSEQYF.

The CDR3 region is CASSRDRGLYEQYF. In DNA, the CDR3 is TGTGCCAGCAGCCGGGACAGGGGGCTCTACGAGCAGTACTTC. The V call is TRBV12-3 or TRBV12-4, the J call TRBJ2-7; 12 bases line up with TRBD1. The CDR3 totals 14 residues. The trim removed 6 bases at V and 3 bases at J, leaving 3 bases unmatched.